This T cell receptor beta chain comes out of a study of technical replicates of blood from several donors. The assay was immunoSEQ multiplex PCR, and TCRdb's table has in-frame clones only and misses some. The table has 90,000 to 100,000 clones, 90% to 97% seen once. V gave up 1 base and J gave up 5 bases; unmatched junction bases: 6. Germline V gives CDR1 SGHRS, CDR2 YFSETQ. The CDR3 is 15 residues long. The clonotype originates from a human donor in good health. This chain joins TRBV5-1 and TRBJ2-1; 7 bases agree with TRBD1. Sequenced input: T cells isolated from PBMCs. CDR3 amino acids: CASSLLVGGDNEQFF. The CDR3 nucleotides read TGCGCCAGCAGCTTGTTGGTAGGGGGCGACAATGAGCAGTTCTTC.